Presented here are 18 T cell receptor beta chains from one specimen sequenced in a study of blood T cell repertoires in COVID-19. Method: immunoSEQ multiplex PCR; TCRdb's copy keeps in-frame clones and lacks some. The data contain approximately 90,000 clones, around 86% of them singletons. What was sequenced was peripheral blood. These receptor sequences come from a woman in her sixties or seventies with acute or convalescent COVID-19.

The chain carries TRBV4-2 and TRBJ1-6; D not certain. V lost 0 bases to trimming and J lost 5 bases, with 5 bases between them. Germline loops: CDR1 LGHNA, CDR2 YNFKEQ. This CDR3 has 14 amino acids. CDR3: CASSQEGDNSPLHF. In DNA, the CDR3 is TGTGCCAGCAGCCAAGAGGGAGATAATTCACCCCTCCACTTT.

V and J are TRBV20-1 and TRBJ2-1; the match to TRBD2 covers 11 bases. J was trimmed by 6 bases and V by 3 bases; bases with no gene match: 4. The germline gives CDR1 DFQATT, CDR2 SNEGSKA (reference sequence). The CDR3 is made up of 14 amino acids. This CDR3 reads CSASNSGGVNEQFF. The CDR3 nucleotides are TGCAGTGCTAGTAATAGCGGGGGGGTCAATGAGCAGTTCTTC.

The chain combines TRBV6-5 with TRBJ1-2; TRBD1 aligns across 10 bases. In germline, CDR1 is MNHEY, CDR2 SVGAGI. The trim removed 10 bases at V and 1 base at J, leaving 3 bases unmatched. This CDR3 contains 13 residues. CDR3 nucleotides: TGTGCCACGGGACAGGGGAATAACTATGGCTACACCTTC. It is translated as CATGQGNNYGYTF.

V is TRBV28 and J is TRBJ2-2; no reliable D call. V was trimmed by 5 bases and J by 8 bases, leaving 6 bases between them. The germline gives CDR1 MDHEN, CDR2 SYDVKM. This CDR3 region has 11 residues. The chain's CDR3 is CASSTVGELFF. CDR3 nucleotides: TGTGCCAGCAGTACAGTGGGGGAGCTGTTTTTT.

The chain carries TRBV2 and TRBJ2-3; no definite D call. Germline assignment: CDR1 SNHLY and CDR2 FYNNEI. The CDR3 runs to 13 residues. Trimming took 6 bases from V and 2 from J, leaving 9 bases between them. The CDR3 nucleotides read TGTGCCAGCAGGGTCACTTTCACAGATACGCAGTATTTT. Its protein is CASRVTFTDTQYF.

The rearrangement joins TRBV24-1 to TRBJ2-7, with a tentative D call TRBD1 (6 bases). The CDR3 consists of 15 residues. Looked up from germline, CDR1 is KGHDR and CDR2 is SFDVKD. V shed 0 bases and J shed 5 bases, with 13 bases lying between them. CDR3 amino acids: CATSDLRAGDHEQYV. The CDR3 DNA reads as TGTGCCACCAGTGATTTGCGGGCAGGGGACCACGAGCAGTACGTC.

Only a few counts were recorded for this clone. The chain couples TRBV5-4 to TRBJ1-2; 9 nucleotides match TRBD1. The germline CDR1 and CDR2 sequences are SGHNT and YYREEE (reference sequence). CDR3 length: 15 residues. V lost 2 bases to trimming and J lost 7 bases; unmatched junction nucleotides: 9. The CDR3 nucleotides are TGTGCCAGCAGCTTCCGGGACAGGGTCGGTCCTGGCTACACCTTC. Its protein is CASSFRDRVGPGYTF.

This rearrangement joins TRBV28 to TRBJ1-3, with unresolved D. The germline gives CDR1 MDHEN, CDR2 SYDVKM. V lost 2 bases and J 0 bases, leaving 17 bases between the germline ends. CDR3 length: 18 residues. The CDR3 protein is CASSLGPSAGRSGNTIYF. The CDR3 DNA reads TGTGCCAGCAGTTTAGGGCCCTCGGCAGGTCGCTCTGGAAACACCATATATTTT. The full variable domain, with the rest looked up from reference TRBV28 and TRBJ1-3, is DVKVTQSSRYLVKRTGEKVFLECVQDMDHENMFWYRQDPGLGLRLIYFSYDVKMKEKGDIPEGYSVSREKKERFSLILESASTNQTSMYLCASSLGPSAGRSGNTIYFGEGSWLTVV.

Remarks on this clone: Other DNA sequences of this sample code for an identical CDR3. The chain links TRBV18 to TRBJ2-1; 8 bases fit TRBD2. The junction had 3 bases not matched to a gene; V was cut back by 6 bases and J by 2 bases. Germline CDR1 reads KGHSH; CDR2 reads LQKENI. This CDR3 spans 14 amino acids. CDR3 sequence: CASSPGLAYNEQFF. CDR3 DNA sequence: TGTGCCAGCTCTCCGGGACTAGCCTACAATGAGCAGTTCTTC.

This clone has a handful of counts. The chain has TRBV24-1 and TRBJ1-3; D call uncertain. V dropped 8 bases and J dropped 3 bases, with 19 bases sitting between them. There are 16 residues in the CDR3. Germline-derived CDR1 and CDR2 are KGHDR and SFDVKD. In nucleotides, the CDR3 is TGTGCCACCAACATCCTTGGGAGTAGAGATGGAAACACCATATATTTT. Translating it yields CATNILGSRDGNTIYF.

The chain employs TRBV6-6 and TRBJ2-1; a possible D gene is TRBD1 (6 bases). The V and J ends lost 5 bases and 6 bases respectively, with 11 bases between them. Germline loops: CDR1 MNHNY, CDR2 SVGAGI (reference sequence). The length of the CDR3 is 13 residues. CDR3 sequence: CASSASRGNEQFF. CDR3 sequence (DNA): TGTGCCAGCAGTGCATCCAGGGGCAATGAGCAGTTCTTC.

The rearrangement joins TRBV19 to TRBJ2-7; maybe TRBD2 (5 bases). Germline CDR1 reads LNHDA; CDR2 reads SQIVND (reference sequence). This CDR3 is built from 14 residues. The V and J ends lost 1 base and 4 bases respectively, with 11 bases between them. CDR3 protein: CASSIARGMYEQYF. The CDR3 nucleotides read TGTGCCAGTAGTATAGCTCGGGGTATGTACGAGCAGTACTTC.

This chain uses TRBV28 with TRBJ2-1; D remains unclear. The ends were cut back, 2 bases at V and 3 bases at J, with 8 bases in the middle. The CDR3 contains 14 residues. The germline V gene encodes CDR1 MDHEN and CDR2 SYDVKM. The CDR3 DNA is TGTGCCAGCAGTTTAAGCGCCAACTACAATGAGCAGTTCTTC. It is translated as CASSLSANYNEQFF.

The gene calls are TRBV4-1 and TRBJ1-2, with TRBD1 matching 9 bases. This CDR3 is 16 amino acids long. Germline CDR1 reads MGHRA; CDR2 reads YSYEKL. The trim removed 0 bases at V and 2 bases at J, leaving 4 bases unmatched. This CDR3 reads CASSQEGQGPNYGYTF. Here the CDR3 DNA reads TGCGCCAGCAGCCAAGAGGGACAGGGACCGAACTATGGCTACACCTTC.

This clone appeared a few times. The chain is built from TRBV9 and TRBJ1-4; the D gene is possibly TRBD1 (5 bases). From germline, CDR1 is SGDLS and CDR2 YYNGEE. The V end lost 0 bases, the J end lost 1 base, and 10 bases lay between the germline ends. This CDR3 contains 16 residues. CDR3 bases: TGTGCCAGCAGCGTAGGTCCCAGGGAAACTAATGAAAAACTGTTTTTT. Protein sequence: CASSVGPRETNEKLFF.

This clone was seen only once. CDR3 bases: TGTGCCAGCAGTTCTATAGCGGGAGGGCCGGGTGAGCAGTTCTTC. It specifies CASSSIAGGPGEQFF. J is TRBJ2-1 and V is TRBV6-5; 11 bases fit TRBD2. The CDR3 has 15 amino acids. The V gene end was trimmed by 4 bases and the J gene end by 9 bases; junction bases not matched to a gene: 8. Germline V lookup: CDR1 MNHEY, CDR2 SVGAGI.

The rearrangement links TRBV21-1 to TRBJ2-6; TRBD2, the table's D call, lacks a check against the DNA. TRBV21-1 is termed a pseudogene. This CDR3 has 20 residues. The CDR3, as DNA: TGTGCCAGCAGCAAAGTAAAGTTAGCGGGGAGGGGGAATGGGGCCAACGTCCTGACTTTC. It yields the protein CASSKVKLAGRGNGANVLTF.

The chain employs TRBV14 and TRBJ1-1; the match to TRBD1 covers 12 bases. Trimming cost V 1 base and J 2 bases; bases outside gene matches: 5. This CDR3 has 17 amino acids. The V gene's germline CDR1 is SGHDN and CDR2 FVKESK. CDR3 DNA sequence: TGTGCCAGCAGCCAAGGGGACAGGGGGCTGATAAACACTGAAGCTTTCTTT. Translating gives CASSQGDRGLINTEAFF. Looking up the rest from reference TRBV14 and TRBJ1-1 gives the full variable domain: EAGVTQFPSHSVIEKGQTVTLRCDPISGHDNLYWYRRVMGKEIKFLLHFVKESKQDESGMPNNRFLAERTGGTYSTLKVQPAELEDSGVYFCASSQGDRGLINTEAFFGQGTRLTVV.